The 23 T cell receptor beta chains below were found in one sample sequenced in a study of PD-L1 blockade in urothelial cancer. Profiled with immunoSEQ multiplex PCR; TCRdb holds only in-frame clones, not every one. Found here are under 30,000 clones, approximately 88% of them singletons; the top ten hold roughly 3.2%. Sequenced material: PBMCs, taken around atezolizumab (anti-PD-L1) treatment. These receptors were collected from a man aged 45-60 years with urothelial cancer.

This clone came up once. The chain uses TRBV5-5 and TRBJ1-2; 7 bases are shared with TRBD1. The germline gives CDR1 SGHKS, CDR2 YYEKEE (reference sequence). The CDR3 spans 13 residues. Unmatched junction bases numbered 5, after V lost 2 bases and J lost 7 bases. CDR3 in amino acids: CASSFDRVTGYTF. The CDR3 coding sequence is TGTGCCAGCAGCTTCGACAGGGTCACTGGCTACACCTTC.

The chain joins TRBV7-8 to TRBJ2-2; possibly TRBD2 for D (5 bases). Germline V CDR1 and CDR2: SGHVS, FQNEAQ. CDR3 length: 13 amino acids. V was trimmed by 10 bases and J by 4 bases, leaving 13 bases between them. CDR3 DNA: TGTGCCACCCCCGGGGTCTTCACCGGGGAGCTGTTTTTT. Its protein is CATPGVFTGELFF. The variable domain in full, completed from reference TRBV7-8 and TRBJ2-2, reads GAGVSQSPRYKVAKRGQDVALRCDPISGHVSLFWYQQALGQGPEFLTYFQNEAQLDKSGLPSDRFFAERPEGSVSTLKIQRTQQEDSAVYLCATPGVFTGELFFGEGSRLTVL.

This clone appeared a single time. The chain recombines TRBV2 with TRBJ2-5; D may be TRBD1 (6 bases). V lost 4 bases to trimming and J lost 4 bases, with 7 bases between them. CDR1 is SNHLY, CDR2 FYNNEI, per germline. The CDR3 length is 12 residues. The CDR3 bases are TGTGCCAGCAGTGCCAGGGGAGAGACCCAGTACTTC. Its translation: CASSARGETQYF.

This clone has more than one count but fewer than ten. This chain connects TRBV7-6 to TRBJ2-7, with D tentatively TRBD2 (5 bases). V was clipped by 6 bases and J by 9 bases, with 15 bases between them. The CDR3 contains 12 residues. Germline CDR1 and CDR2: SGHVS and FNYEAQ. The CDR3 DNA is TGTGCCAGCAGTGGGTCCTACGAGGGGCAGTACTTC. This gives the protein CASSGSYEGQYF.

To note about this clone: The germline gene is not matched at one end of the junction; a read error may be the cause. The J gene is TRBJ2-3, the V gene TRBV7-6; D might be TRBD1 (6 bases). CDR1 and CDR2 (germline): SGHVS, FNYEAQ. This CDR3 spans 14 amino acids. The CDR3 DNA reads TGTGCCAGCAGCTCGGACAGATTTACAGGTACGCAGTATTTT. The encoded protein is CASSSDRFTGTQYF.

The sample holds a few counts of this clone. J is TRBJ2-7 and V is TRBV27, with D possibly matching TRBD1 (6 bases). V was clipped by 6 bases and J by 7 bases, with 19 bases between them. The CDR3 consists of 14 residues. From germline, CDR1 is MNHEY and CDR2 SMNVEV (reference sequence). CDR3 nucleotide sequence: TGTGCCAGCAGCCCAGCCAGGGGTTCAAGGGAGCAGTACTTC. It yields the protein CASSPARGSREQYF.

The J gene is TRBJ1-1, the V gene TRBV5-5, with 8 bases identical to TRBD1. With 4 bases clipped from V and 5 bases from J, the junction kept 4 bases outside the gene matches. Germline V gene lookup returns CDR1 SGHKS and CDR2 YYEKEE (reference sequence). CDR3 length equals 13 residues. CDR3 sequence reads: CASSRQGTTEAFF. The CDR3 DNA reads as TGTGCCAGCAGCCGACAGGGGACGACTGAAGCTTTCTTT.

The rearrangement joins TRBV5-1 to TRBJ2-7; maybe TRBD1 (5 bases). V lost 0 bases and J 2 bases, leaving 9 bases between the germline ends. Germline V gene lookup returns CDR1 SGHRS and CDR2 YFSETQ. There are 14 residues in the CDR3. Here the CDR3 DNA reads TGCGCCAGCAGCTTGGGAACAGGCGCCTACGAGCAGTACTTC. Its protein product is CASSLGTGAYEQYF.

The chain uses TRBV5-1 and TRBJ2-1, with 8 bases matching TRBD1. This CDR3 spans 14 amino acids. V lost 5 bases and J lost 6; bases outside the gene matches: 7. CDR1 and CDR2 (germline): SGHRS, YFSETQ. Here the CDR3 reads CASRSGGASNEQFF. DNA for the CDR3: TGCGCCAGCAGGTCAGGGGGCGCAAGCAATGAGCAGTTCTTC. The complete variable domain, with remaining parts taken from reference TRBV5-1 and TRBJ2-1, reads KAGVTQTPRYLIKTRGQQVTLSCSPISGHRSVSWYQQTPGQGLQFLFEYFSETQRNKGNFPGRFSGRQFSNSRSEMNVSTLELGDSALYLCASRSGGASNEQFFGPGTRLTVL.

This clone occurred once. The chain employs TRBV6-4 and TRBJ2-3; 8 nucleotides agree with TRBD2. CDR3 size: 15 residues. Germline-derived CDR1 and CDR2 are MRHNA and SNTAGT. The J segment lost 1 base and the V segment lost 5 bases, leaving 5 bases of the junction unmatched. The CDR3 coding sequence is TGTGCCAGCAGTAGGGAGACTAGCGGCACAGATACGCAGTATTTT. Its protein is CASSRETSGTDTQYF.

This clone was counted once. The chain recombines TRBV5-1 with TRBJ2-5; 10 bases fit TRBD2. CDR1 is SGHRS, CDR2 YFSETQ, per germline. The CDR3 is 17 residues long. With V trimmed by 1 base and J by 1 base, 7 bases remained unmatched. This CDR3 is CASSLSFTSGAQETQYF. CDR3 DNA: TGCGCCAGCAGCTTGAGTTTTACTAGCGGGGCCCAAGAGACCCAGTACTTC.

This clone has only a few counts. The chain employs TRBV4-1 and TRBJ1-4, with no clear D. The V end was cut by 1 base, the J end by 4 bases, with 16 bases between. This CDR3 is 17 amino acids long. CDR1 is MGHRA and CDR2 is YSYEKL in the germline V gene. The CDR3 region has the DNA TGCGCCAGCAGCCAAGGTTGGGCAGGTATACTTAATGAAAAACTGTTTTTT. Protein: CASSQGWAGILNEKLFF.

The chain uses TRBV27 and TRBJ2-7, with a tentative D call TRBD2 (6 bases). Between the trimmed V and J ends, which lost 6 bases and 2 bases, there was a span of 11 bases. The germline gives CDR1 MNHEY, CDR2 SMNVEV (reference sequence). This CDR3 has 13 residues. The CDR3 DNA reads as TGTGCCAGCAGGCTAAGGGAGGCCTACGAGCAGTACTTC. Translation gives CASRLREAYEQYF.

This clone was seen only a few times. The chain links TRBV28 to TRBJ1-5; D remains unclear. The CDR3 is made up of 13 amino acids. Germline values: CDR1 MDHEN, CDR2 SYDVKM. The V end lost 8 bases, the J end lost 9 bases, and 17 bases lay between the germline ends. In nucleotides, the CDR3 is TGTGCCAGCGGATTAGGAACTGAGGTGCCCCAGCATTTT. This codes for CASGLGTEVPQHF. The variable domain in full, completed from reference TRBV28 and TRBJ1-5, reads DVKVTQSSRYLVKRTGEKVFLECVQDMDHENMFWYRQDPGLGLRLIYFSYDVKMKEKGDIPEGYSVSREKKERFSLILESASTNQTSMYLCASGLGTEVPQHFGDGTRLSIL.

The chain has TRBV29-1 and TRBJ2-1; 11 nucleotides line up with TRBD1. Germline V lookup: CDR1 SQVTM, CDR2 ANQGSEA. The V segment lost 7 bases and the J segment 5 bases; nucleotides outside the gene matches: 4. This CDR3 is built from 13 residues. CDR3 bases: TGCAGCGCCGGGACAGGGGGACACAATGAGCAGTTCTTC. The encoded protein is CSAGTGGHNEQFF.

The chain links TRBV18 to TRBJ2-7, with 7 bases matching TRBD2. The CDR3 loop spans 14 amino acids. CDR1 is KGHSH and CDR2 is LQKENI in the germline V gene. The J segment lost 6 bases and the V segment lost 1 base, leaving 6 bases of the junction unmatched. The CDR3 DNA is TGTGCCAGCTCACCACGCGGGGGTCAGATCGAGCAGTACTTC. This translates into CASSPRGGQIEQYF.

The rearrangement links TRBV19 to TRBJ2-7; no reliable D call. The V gene lost 3 bases and the J gene lost 1 base, with 10 bases spanning the gap. The germline V gene encodes CDR1 LNHDA and CDR2 SQIVND (reference sequence). The CDR3 is 14 residues long. CDR3 coding DNA: TGTGCCAGTAGTATTTCACTCGCGTCCTACGAGCAGTACTTC. Its translation: CASSISLASYEQYF.

The gene calls are TRBV5-3 and TRBJ1-2; 9 positions match TRBD1. TRBV5-3 is noted as an ORF with a role that remains uncertain. J gave up 4 bases and V 0 bases, and 25 bases lay outside the gene matches. There are 22 residues in the CDR3. CDR3 nucleotide sequence: TGTGCCAGAAGCTTGGAGGGACAGGGTAGGCCTGATTTGTGTATGCCGGGCTATGGCTACACCTTC. Protein product: CARSLEGQGRPDLCMPGYGYTF.

V gene TRBV23-1 combines with J gene TRBJ1-2; D call uncertain. TRBV23-1 is flagged as an ORF with uncertain function. V shed 6 bases and J shed 7 bases, with 18 bases lying between them. The CDR3 has 14 amino acids. The CDR3 loop is CASRDRTREGGYTF. CDR3 nucleotides: TGCGCCAGCAGGGATAGGACCCGGGAAGGTGGCTACACCTTC.

The chain combines TRBV30 with TRBJ1-2; a weak D match, TRBD1 (6 bases). CDR3 size: 13 residues. Germline values: CDR1 GTSNPN, CDR2 SVGIG (reference sequence). V lost 8 bases, J lost 5 bases, and 18 bases lay in between. DNA of the CDR3: TGTGCCGTCAGGGGCAGGGCTTTTTATGGCTACACCTTC. This encodes CAVRGRAFYGYTF.

The chain joins TRBV5-5 to TRBJ2-7; TRBD1 agrees at 11 bases. Germline CDR1 reads SGHKS; CDR2 reads YYEKEE (reference sequence). Losses at the gene ends were 2 bases for V and 3 bases for J; bases not matched to a gene: 1. The CDR3 extends over 14 amino acids. The CDR3 sequence: CASSFGTGGYEQYF. CDR3 nucleotides: TGTGCCAGCAGCTTCGGGACAGGGGGCTACGAGCAGTACTTC.

Comment on this clone: A read error may account for a junction end that differs from germline. The V call is TRBV6-1, the J call TRBJ1-6; the match to TRBD1 covers 9 bases. The CDR3 has 14 residues. The germline V gene has CDR1 MNHNS and CDR2 SASEGT. CDR3 sequence reads: CASTWDRESSPPHF. Written as DNA, the CDR3 is TGTGCCAGCACCTGGGACAGGGAAAGTTCACCCCCCCACTTT.

This chain uses TRBV6-6 with TRBJ2-7; 12 bases are a match to TRBD1. Germline V lookup: CDR1 MNHNY, CDR2 SVGAGI (reference sequence). CDR3 length: 14 amino acids. The J segment lost 9 bases and the V segment lost 7 bases, leaving 10 bases of the junction unmatched. CDR3 DNA: TGTGCCAGCACCAGCGGGGACAGGGGGCTTGGGCAGTACTTC. It specifies CASTSGDRGLGQYF.